The present T cell receptor beta chain was sequenced within a study of beta chain features in type 1 diabetes (dated by TCRdb to 2017 to 2018). Context from the whole study: Patients and healthy donors did not differ in mean age, gender distribution, total cell number or subset yield. Across all samples, fewer than 130 million sorted cells were examined, and cell number per subset correlated strongly with RNA yield. Naive and central memory subsets were obtained from all 28 donors, but regulatory and stem cell-like memory subsets were isolated from only 8 patients and roughly eight healthy donors. In the study, recently diagnosed type 1 diabetes patients and matched healthy donors were compared on the TCRB repertoires of their sorted circulating CD4+ T cell subsets. General study outcomes and caveats: Naive, central memory and regulatory TCRB repertoires appeared to be more alike among patients than among healthy donors. Because cDNA was sequenced instead of genomic DNA, highly expressing activated cells could be over-represented, though the groups showed no difference in activation or CD3 levels. PCR might favor shorter templates, but patient and control samples were amplified and corrected together, so any skew would affect both groups equally. A moderate but significant shortening of TCRB CDR3 length was observed in type 1 diabetes patients in all four CD4+ subsets. HLA sub-analyses involved small numbers of individuals, so any influence of HLA type on TCRB rearrangement remained unresolved. Fewer insertions and more nucleotide deletions at VDJ recombination sites were observed in patients with type 1 diabetes, implying thymic rearrangement abnormalities.

Comments on this clone: Its binding antigen is unknown. Qualities for individual bases were not recorded, and no much larger clone is one base off.

Each donor gave one peripheral blood draw, averaging approximately 0.12 L, which was collected into heparinised tubes. Using a panel that included CD45RO, CCR7, CD25, CD127, CD95 and CD27, naive, central memory, regulatory and stem cell-like memory CD4+ T cells were sorted on a BD FACSAria II. Every sorted population had a purity above 98%. PBMCs were isolated immediately by Lymphoprep density gradient centrifugation and stained directly without culture. To minimize batch effects, samples were stained and sorted in pairs, one healthy donor with one patient per experiment. The entire isolated RNA was reverse transcribed using the High Capacity cDNA Reverse Transcription Kit, and thus expressed TCRB transcripts were sequenced. Deep immunoSEQ sequencing was applied to naive, central memory and regulatory T cell samples, giving an average of around 4 million total reads per sample. After sorted cells were lysed in RLT buffer, RNA was extracted with DNase-treated RNeasy Micro or Mini kits, with the choice depending on cell number. Each cell subset was processed separately to prevent cross-contamination, with patient and healthy donor samples processed together. The immunoSEQ multiplex PCR was used to amplify TCRB sequences from cDNA, generating 87-bp fragments that spanned the CDR3 region. Amplicons were sequenced on the Illumina HiSeq platform. Per the source publication's procedure: PCR bias was corrected computationally using synthetic template baselines, and reads within Hamming distance 2 were collapsed, with unmergeable singletons discarded. Reads were aligned against IMGT to assign V, D and J genes, CDR3 length and insertions or deletions at six rearrangement sites. Clonotype counts were normalized to sorted cell number within each subset before computing true diversity and Gini coefficients with the tcR R package. Repertoire sharing was quantified using the overlap coefficient calculated on TCRB nucleotide sequences. Out-of-frame TCRB sequences from naive cells were analyzed to stand in for the pre-selection repertoire. TCRdb carries this immuneACCESS record with in-frame sequences only. Its versions omit some clonotypes, under half of them owing to an unresolved V gene in the studies checked, with the rest unexplained. The D gene and trimming were derived from the DNA, and the V and J assignments and clone size from that table. Present in this sample are over 650,000 clones, over 12% of which were seen just once. Of the sample, 0.035% to 0.045% falls within the top ten clones.

This receptor was taken from a man aged 18 to 30 with type 1 diabetes. Source material: naive CD4+ T cells from blood. The cell subset or site label corresponds to: true naive CD4+ T cells.

The bases are TGTGCCAGCAGCTCCGGGACAGGGAACACTGAAGCTTTCTTT. It is translated as CASSSGTGNTEAFF. In this chain, TRBV7-6 is recombined with TRBJ1-1, and 8 junctional nucleotides match TRBD1. Spanning cysteine to phenylalanine, the CDR3 consists of 14 amino acids. The read is trimmed to its CDR3 DNA, 42 bases read in frame from base 1. Trimming leaves V shorter by 4 bases and J shorter by 1 base, with the junction holding 2 bases beyond the gene matches. CDR1 and CDR2, per the germline V gene, are SGHVS and FNYEAQ. When the CDR3 is completed using the reference TRBV7-6 and TRBJ1-1 genes on either side, the full variable domain is GAGVSQSPRYKVTKRGQDVALRCDPISGHVSLYWYRQALGQGPEFLTYFNYEAQQDKSGLPNDRFSAERPEGSISTLTIQRTEQRDSAMYRCASSSGTGNTEAFFGQGTRLTVV.